Listed here are 5 T cell receptor beta chains from one sample, sequenced in a study of cytomegalovirus exposure and HLA in healthy donors. Both 60 Vbeta primers and 13 Jbeta primers went into the PCR. Generated by immunoSEQ multiplex PCR, the TCRdb table keeps only in-frame clones and is missing some. The data show 42,000 or so clones, 50% seen once. Sequencing was performed on PBMCs. The receptor source for this set is a human donor in good health.

This clone has only a few counts. The rearrangement joins TRBV28 to TRBJ1-2; perhaps TRBD1 as D (6 bases). The CDR3 length is 12 residues. Trimming took 5 bases from V and 4 from J, leaving 8 bases between them. Germline V gene data show CDR1 as MDHEN and CDR2 as SYDVKM. DNA of the CDR3: TGTGCCAGCAGTACAGGGCCCTATGGCTACACCTTC. It encodes CASSTGPYGYTF.

The chain joins TRBV10-2 to TRBJ2-1; 7 bases map to TRBD2. This CDR3 has 16 amino acids. The V and J ends lost 7 bases and 0 bases, in that order; junction bases with no gene match: 9. Germline CDR1 and CDR2: WSHSY and SAAADI. CDR3 protein: CASTPGGSTSYNEQFF. CDR3 coding DNA: TGCGCCAGCACCCCGGGAGGCAGCACCTCCTACAATGAGCAGTTCTTC.

This clone was counted a few times. The chain employs TRBV18 and TRBJ2-7, with 7 positions matching TRBD1. CDR1 and CDR2 from the germline V gene are KGHSH and LQKENI. V lost 6 bases to trimming and J lost 2 bases; unmatched junction nucleotides: 7. The length of the CDR3 is 14 residues. The CDR3 DNA reads TGTGCCAGCTCCCCCGACAGGGCTGCCTACGAGCAGTACTTC. Encoded protein: CASSPDRAAYEQYF.

This chain uses TRBV29-1 with TRBJ2-5; 9 bases fit TRBD1. The germline V gene encodes CDR1 SQVTM and CDR2 ANQGSEA. The CDR3 runs to 13 residues. The ends lost 7 bases at V and 5 bases at J; junction bases unmatched: 8. CDR3: CSALVGTGETQYF. DNA of the CDR3: TGCAGCGCTCTGGTGGGGACAGGGGAGACCCAGTACTTC.

The chain is built from TRBV30 and TRBJ1-5; perhaps TRBD1 as D (6 bases). Deletions cut 1 base from V and 0 bases from J, with 13 bases between. This CDR3 is built from 16 residues. CDR1 and CDR2 from the germline V gene are GTSNPN and SVGIG (reference sequence). This CDR3 is CAWSARGRSSNQPQHF. The CDR3 DNA reads TGTGCCTGGAGTGCCAGGGGTAGGTCTAGCAATCAGCCCCAGCATTTT.